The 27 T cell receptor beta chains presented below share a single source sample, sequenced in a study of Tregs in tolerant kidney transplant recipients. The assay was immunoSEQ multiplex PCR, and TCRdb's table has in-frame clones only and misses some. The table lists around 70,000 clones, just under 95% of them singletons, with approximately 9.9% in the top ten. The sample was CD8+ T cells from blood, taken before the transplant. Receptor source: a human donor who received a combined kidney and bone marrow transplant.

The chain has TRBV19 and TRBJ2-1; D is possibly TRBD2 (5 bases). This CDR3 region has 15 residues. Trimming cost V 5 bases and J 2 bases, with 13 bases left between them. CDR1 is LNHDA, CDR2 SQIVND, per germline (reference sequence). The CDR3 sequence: CASSLTGNTYNEQFF. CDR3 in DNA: TGTGCCAGTAGTCTCACCGGGAACACCTACAATGAGCAGTTCTTC.

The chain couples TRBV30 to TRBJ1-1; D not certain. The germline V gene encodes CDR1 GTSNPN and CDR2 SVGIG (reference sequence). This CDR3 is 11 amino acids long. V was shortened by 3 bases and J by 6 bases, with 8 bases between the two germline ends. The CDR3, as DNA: TGTGCCTGGAGCGCGGGTCCTGAAGCTTTCTTT. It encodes CAWSAGPEAFF.

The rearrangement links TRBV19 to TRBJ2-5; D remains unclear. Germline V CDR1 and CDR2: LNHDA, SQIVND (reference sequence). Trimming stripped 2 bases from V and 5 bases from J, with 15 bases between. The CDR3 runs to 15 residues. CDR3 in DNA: TGTGCCAGTAGTATAAAAAACCTAGGTGGGGAGACCCAGTACTTC. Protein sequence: CASSIKNLGGETQYF.

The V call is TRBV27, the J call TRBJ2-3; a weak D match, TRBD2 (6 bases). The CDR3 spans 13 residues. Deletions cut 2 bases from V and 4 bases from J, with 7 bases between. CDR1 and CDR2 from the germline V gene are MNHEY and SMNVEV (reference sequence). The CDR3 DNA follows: TGTGCCAGCAGTTTACCGGGGGCAGATACGCAGTATTTT. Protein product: CASSLPGADTQYF.

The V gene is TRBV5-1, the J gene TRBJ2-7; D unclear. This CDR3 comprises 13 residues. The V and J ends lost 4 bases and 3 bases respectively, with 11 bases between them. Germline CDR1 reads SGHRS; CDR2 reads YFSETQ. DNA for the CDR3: TGCGCCAGCAGCCGTGGGCAGCTCTACGAGCAGTACTTC. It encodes CASSRGQLYEQYF.

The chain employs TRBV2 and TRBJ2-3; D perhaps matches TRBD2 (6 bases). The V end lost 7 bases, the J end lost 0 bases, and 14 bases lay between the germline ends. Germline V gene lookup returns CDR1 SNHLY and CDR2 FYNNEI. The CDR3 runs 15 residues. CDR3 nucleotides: TGTGCCAGCATCCCGACTAGTTATAGCACAGATACGCAGTATTTT. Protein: CASIPTSYSTDTQYF.

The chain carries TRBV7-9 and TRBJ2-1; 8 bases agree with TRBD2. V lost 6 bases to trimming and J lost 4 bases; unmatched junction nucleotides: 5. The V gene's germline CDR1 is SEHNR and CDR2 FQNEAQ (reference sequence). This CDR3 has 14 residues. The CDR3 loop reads CASSELAVYNEQFF. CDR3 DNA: TGTGCCAGCAGTGAACTAGCGGTTTACAATGAGCAGTTCTTC.

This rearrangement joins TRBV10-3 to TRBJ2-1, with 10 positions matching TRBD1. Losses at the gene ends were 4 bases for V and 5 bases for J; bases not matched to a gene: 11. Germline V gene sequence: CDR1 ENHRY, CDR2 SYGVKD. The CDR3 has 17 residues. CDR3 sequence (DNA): TGTGCCATCAGTGTCGGGGGGGGACAGGGGATAAACAATGAGCAGTTCTTC. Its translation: CAISVGGGQGINNEQFF.

The CDR3 coding sequence is TGTGCCAGCGTTCAAGCGGGAGGTGATAATGAGCAGTTCTTC. This codes for CASVQAGGDNEQFF. The J gene is TRBJ2-1, the V gene TRBV7-2; TRBD2 agrees at 9 bases. CDR1 SGHTA and CDR2 FQGNSA come from the germline V gene. V dropped 8 bases and J dropped 7; count of bases not matched to a gene: 9. The CDR3 covers 14 residues.

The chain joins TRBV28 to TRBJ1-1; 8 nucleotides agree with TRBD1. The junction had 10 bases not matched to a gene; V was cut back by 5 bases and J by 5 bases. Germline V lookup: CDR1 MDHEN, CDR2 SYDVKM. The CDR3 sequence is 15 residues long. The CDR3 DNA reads TGTGCCAGCAGTCCGGACAGGGAAAGGGAAACTGAAGCTTTCTTT. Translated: CASSPDRERETEAFF.

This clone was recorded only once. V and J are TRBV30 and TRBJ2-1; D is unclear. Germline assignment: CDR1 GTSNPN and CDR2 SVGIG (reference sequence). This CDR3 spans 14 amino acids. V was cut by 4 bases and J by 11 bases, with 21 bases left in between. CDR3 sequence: CAWTPNPGSRKQFF. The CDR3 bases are TGTGCCTGGACCCCTAACCCCGGGTCTCGAAAGCAGTTCTTC.

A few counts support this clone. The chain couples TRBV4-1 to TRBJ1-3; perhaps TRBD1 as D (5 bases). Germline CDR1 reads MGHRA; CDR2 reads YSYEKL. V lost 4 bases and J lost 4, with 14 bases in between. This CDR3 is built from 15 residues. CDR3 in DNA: TGCGCCAGCAGCCCGTCCACGGGGGTAGGAAACACCATATATTTT. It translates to CASSPSTGVGNTIYF.

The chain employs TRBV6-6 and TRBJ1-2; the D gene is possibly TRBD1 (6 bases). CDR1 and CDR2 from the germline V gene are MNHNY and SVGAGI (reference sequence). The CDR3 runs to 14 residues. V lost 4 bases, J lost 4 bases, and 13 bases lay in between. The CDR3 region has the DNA TGTGCCAGCAGTTTGAGTGCAGGGGCCTATGGCTACACCTTC. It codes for CASSLSAGAYGYTF.

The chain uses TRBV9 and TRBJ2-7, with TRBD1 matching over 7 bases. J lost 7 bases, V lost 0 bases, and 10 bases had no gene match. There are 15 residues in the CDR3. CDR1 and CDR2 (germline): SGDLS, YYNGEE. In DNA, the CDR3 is TGTGCCAGCAGCGTAGGTTCCGGGACAGTTTTGGAGCAGTACTTC. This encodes CASSVGSGTVLEQYF.

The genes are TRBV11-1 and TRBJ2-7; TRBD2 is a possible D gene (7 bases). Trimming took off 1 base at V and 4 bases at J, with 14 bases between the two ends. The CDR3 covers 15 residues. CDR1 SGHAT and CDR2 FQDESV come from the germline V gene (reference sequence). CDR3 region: CASSLEAGASYEQYF. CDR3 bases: TGTGCCAGCAGCTTAGAGGCGGGGGCGAGTTACGAGCAGTACTTC.

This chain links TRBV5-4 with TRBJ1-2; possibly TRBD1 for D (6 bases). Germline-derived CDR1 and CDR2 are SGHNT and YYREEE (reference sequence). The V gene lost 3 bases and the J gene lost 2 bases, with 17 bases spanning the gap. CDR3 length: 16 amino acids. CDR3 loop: CASSSDRRYPNYGYTF. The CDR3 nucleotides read TGTGCCAGCAGCTCCGACAGGCGATACCCGAACTATGGCTACACCTTC.

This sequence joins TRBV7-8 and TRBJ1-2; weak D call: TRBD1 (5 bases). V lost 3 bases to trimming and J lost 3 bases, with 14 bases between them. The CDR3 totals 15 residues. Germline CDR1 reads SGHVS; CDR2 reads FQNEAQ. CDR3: CASSFGGGSHYGYTF. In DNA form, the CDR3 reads TGTGCCAGCAGCTTCGGGGGGGGGTCACACTATGGCTACACCTTC. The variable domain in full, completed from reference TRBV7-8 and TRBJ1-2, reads GAGVSQSPRYKVAKRGQDVALRCDPISGHVSLFWYQQALGQGPEFLTYFQNEAQLDKSGLPSDRFFAERPEGSVSTLKIQRTQQEDSAVYLCASSFGGGSHYGYTFGSGTRLTVV.

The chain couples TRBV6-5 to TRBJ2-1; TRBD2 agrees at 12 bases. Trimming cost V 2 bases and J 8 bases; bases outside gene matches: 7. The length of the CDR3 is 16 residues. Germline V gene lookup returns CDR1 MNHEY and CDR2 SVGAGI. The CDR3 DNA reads TGTGCCAGCAGTTACATGACTAGCGGGAGTTTCGATGAGCAGTTCTTC. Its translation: CASSYMTSGSFDEQFF.

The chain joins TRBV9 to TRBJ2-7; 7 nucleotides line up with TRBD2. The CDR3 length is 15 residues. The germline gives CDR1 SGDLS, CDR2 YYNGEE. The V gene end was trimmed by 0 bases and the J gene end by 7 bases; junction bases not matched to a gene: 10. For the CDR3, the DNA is TGTGCCAGCAGCGTAGGAACTAGCGCCTTCGGAGAGCAGTACTTC. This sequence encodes CASSVGTSAFGEQYF.

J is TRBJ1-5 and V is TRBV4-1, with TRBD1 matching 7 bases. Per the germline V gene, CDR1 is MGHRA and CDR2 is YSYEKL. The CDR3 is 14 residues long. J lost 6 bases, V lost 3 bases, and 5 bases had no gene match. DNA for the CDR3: TGCGCCAGCAGCCATATTACAGGGGTTCAGCCCCAGCATTTT. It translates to CASSHITGVQPQHF.

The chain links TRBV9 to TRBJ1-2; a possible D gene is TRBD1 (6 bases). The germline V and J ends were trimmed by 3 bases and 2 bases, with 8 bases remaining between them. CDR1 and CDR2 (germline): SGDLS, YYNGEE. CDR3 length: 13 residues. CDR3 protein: CASSATGNYGYTF. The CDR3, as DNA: TGTGCCAGCAGCGCCACAGGGAACTATGGCTACACCTTC. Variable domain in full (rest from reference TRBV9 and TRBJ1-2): DSGVTQTPKHLITATGQRVTLRCSPRSGDLSVYWYQQSLDQGLQFLIQYYNGEERAKGNILERFSAQQFPDLHSELNLSSLELGDSALYFCASSATGNYGYTFGSGTRLTVV.

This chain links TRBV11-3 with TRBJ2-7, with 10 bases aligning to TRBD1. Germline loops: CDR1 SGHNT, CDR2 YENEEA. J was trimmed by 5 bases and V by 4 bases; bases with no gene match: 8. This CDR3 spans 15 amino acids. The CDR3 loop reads CASSSLWTGGHEQYF. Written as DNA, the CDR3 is TGTGCCAGCAGCTCCCTCTGGACAGGGGGGCACGAGCAGTACTTC.

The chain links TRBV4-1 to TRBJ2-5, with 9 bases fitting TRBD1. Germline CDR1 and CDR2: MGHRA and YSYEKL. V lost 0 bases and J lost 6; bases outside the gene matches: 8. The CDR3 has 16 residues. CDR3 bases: TGCGCCAGCAGCCAAGACACAGGGACAGGGAGGAAGACCCAGTACTTC. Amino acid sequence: CASSQDTGTGRKTQYF.

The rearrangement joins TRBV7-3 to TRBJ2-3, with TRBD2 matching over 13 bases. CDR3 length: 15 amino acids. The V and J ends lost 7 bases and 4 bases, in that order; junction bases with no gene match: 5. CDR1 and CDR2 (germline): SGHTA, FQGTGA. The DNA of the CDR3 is TGTGCCAGCATCCCGGGACTAGCGGGATCAGATACGCAGTATTTT. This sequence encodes CASIPGLAGSDTQYF.

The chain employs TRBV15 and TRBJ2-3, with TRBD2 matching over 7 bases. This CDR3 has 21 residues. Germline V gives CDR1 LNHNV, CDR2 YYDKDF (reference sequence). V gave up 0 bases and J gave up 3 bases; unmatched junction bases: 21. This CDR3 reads CATSRDRFLNPEAGKTDTQYF. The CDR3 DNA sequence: TGTGCCACCAGCAGAGATCGTTTCTTAAATCCAGAAGCGGGAAAAACAGATACGCAGTATTTT.

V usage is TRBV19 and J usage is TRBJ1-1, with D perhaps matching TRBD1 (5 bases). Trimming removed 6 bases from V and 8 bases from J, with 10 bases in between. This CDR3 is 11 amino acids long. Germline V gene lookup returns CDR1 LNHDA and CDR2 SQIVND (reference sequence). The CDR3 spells CASSSGPEAFF. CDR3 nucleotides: TGTGCCAGTAGCTCAGGGCCCGAAGCTTTCTTT.

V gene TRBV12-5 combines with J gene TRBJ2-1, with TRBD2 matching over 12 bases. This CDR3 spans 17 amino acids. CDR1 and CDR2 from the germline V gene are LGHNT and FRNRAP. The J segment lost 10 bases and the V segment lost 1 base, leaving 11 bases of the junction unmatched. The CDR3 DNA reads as TGTGCTAGTGGTTTGGGACTAGCGGGAGTAACCTGGAACGAGCAGTTCTTC. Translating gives CASGLGLAGVTWNEQFF.